The next 12 T cell receptor beta chains were all read from a single sample in a study of regulatory T cells in long-lasting Graves disease. With iRepertoire HTBI primers and Arm-PCR of CDR3 regions, TCR beta libraries were built. One entry per CDR3 protein, called by TCRdb with MiXCR from the multiplex PCR reads. The sample carries 300,000 to 450,000 distinct CDR3 sequences, around 15% recorded once. Time point: newly diagnosed GD, antithyroid drugs for less than 3 months. Making the TCR library involved RNA that had been extracted from PBMCs. The input for sequencing was peripheral blood mononuclear cells (PBMCs), taken at new diagnosis, from a patient treated with antithyroid drugs. The receptors originated from a female donor with Graves disease.

There are many counts of this clonotype. CDR3 nucleotides: TGCAGTGCTAGATCGGATTTAAACACTGAAGCTTTCTTT. This translates into CSARSDLNTEAFF. The chain has TRBV20-1 and TRBJ1-1, with no clear D. V lost 2 bases and J 2 bases, leaving 9 bases between the germline ends. CDR1 and CDR2 (germline): DFQATT, SNEGSKA (reference sequence). This CDR3 spans 13 amino acids.

This clonotype was counted ten times or more. The chain joins TRBV7-6 to TRBJ2-1; tentatively, D is TRBD2 (6 bases). V lost 5 bases, J lost 6 bases, and 11 bases lay in between. CDR1 and CDR2 from the germline V gene are SGHVS and FNYEAQ. This CDR3 is 13 amino acids long. This CDR3 reads CASSPAGVNEQFF. DNA for the CDR3: TGTGCCAGCAGCCCAGCGGGTGTCAATGAGCAGTTCTTC.

The sample holds many counts of this clonotype. This chain uses TRBV7-9 with TRBJ1-2, with 9 positions matching TRBD1. CDR3 length: 14 residues. Per germline, CDR1 SEHNR and CDR2 FQNEAQ (reference sequence). With V trimmed by 4 bases and J by 7 bases, 7 bases remained unmatched. In DNA, the CDR3 is TGTGCCAGCAGCTCGCCGGGACAGGGATTTGGCTACACCTTC. Translating gives CASSSPGQGFGYTF. Variable domain in full (rest from reference TRBV7-9 and TRBJ1-2): DTGVSQNPRHKITKRGQNVTFRCDPISEHNRLYWYRQTLGQGPEFLTYFQNEAQLEKSRLLSDRFSAERPKGSFSTLEIQRTEQGDSAMYLCASSSPGQGFGYTFGSGTRLTVV.

Notes on this clonotype: A read error is possible here, since a much larger clone lies one base away. The CDR3 region is CASSKFKRVGQYNSPLHF. The DNA for the CDR3 is TGTGCCAGCAGTAAGTTCAAACGGGTTGGACAGTATAATTCACCCCTCCACTTT. The V call is TRBV6-1, the J call TRBJ1-6, with a weak D call TRBD1 (6 bases). Germline lookup yields CDR1 MNHNS and CDR2 SASEGT. The V gene lost 5 bases and the J gene lost 4 bases, with 21 bases spanning the gap. The CDR3 covers 18 residues.

This clonotype was seen a few times. V is TRBV10-2 and J is TRBJ1-1; D perhaps matches TRBD1 (6 bases). V shed 5 bases and J shed 5 bases, with 18 bases lying between them. CDR1 and CDR2 from the germline V gene are WSHSY and SAAADI. The CDR3 runs 15 residues. CDR3 amino acids: CASSSLRGETTEAFF. In DNA form, the CDR3 reads TGCGCCAGCAGTTCCCTAAGGGGGGAGACGACTGAAGCTTTCTTT.

This chain uses TRBV7-9 with TRBJ2-2; unclear D gene. Trimming removed 6 bases at V and 6 bases at J, with 17 bases between. Per the germline V gene, CDR1 is SEHNR and CDR2 is FQNEAQ (reference sequence). The CDR3 loop spans 15 amino acids. In DNA, the CDR3 is TGTGCCAGCAGTTTTTCGAAAGGAAACGCCGGGGAGCTGTTTTTT. Amino acids: CASSFSKGNAGELFF.

This clonotype was seen many times. V gene TRBV20-1 combines with J gene TRBJ2-1; possibly TRBD2 for D (6 bases). V gave up 1 base and J gave up 7 bases, with 11 bases separating them. The CDR3 contains 13 residues. Germline CDR1 is DFQATT and CDR2 is SNEGSKA (reference sequence). CDR3 protein: CSARARTTNEQFF. The CDR3 nucleotides read TGCAGTGCTAGAGCCAGGACTACGAATGAGCAGTTCTTC.

Comments on this clonotype: A much larger clone sits a single nucleotide away, making a read error possible. The chain uses TRBV7-2 and TRBJ2-5; 11 nucleotides match TRBD2. CDR1 is SGHTA and CDR2 is FQGNSA in the germline V gene. This CDR3 region has 16 residues. The CDR3 bases are TGTGTCAGCAGCTTAACCGGGCTAGCGGGAGGCGAGACCCAGTACTTC. Translated, it gives CVSSLTGLAGGETQYF. The whole variable domain, remainder taken from reference TRBV7-2 and TRBJ2-5, is GAGVSQSPSNKVTEKGKDVELRCDPISGHTALYWYRQSLGQGLEFLIYFQGNSAPDKSGLPSDRFSAERTGGSVSTLTIQRTQQEDSAVYLCVSSLTGLAGGETQYFGPGTRLLVL.

This clonotype was picked up many times. The chain recombines TRBV5-1 with TRBJ2-1, with 11 bases lining up with TRBD2. This CDR3 is built from 16 residues. With 2 bases clipped from V and 1 base from J, the junction kept 2 bases outside the gene matches. Germline lookup yields CDR1 SGHRS and CDR2 YFSETQ. The CDR3 sequence is CASSLGLAGSYNEQFF. CDR3 sequence (DNA): TGCGCCAGCAGCTTAGGACTAGCGGGTTCCTACAATGAGCAGTTCTTC.

The V and J genes are TRBV7-3 and TRBJ2-2, with 10 bases identical to TRBD2. The CDR3 runs to 15 residues. V trimming: 5 bases; J trimming: 4 bases; junction bases outside the gene matches: 4. In germline, CDR1 is SGHTA, CDR2 FQGTGA. CDR3 sequence: CASSDSGGATGELFF. The CDR3 bases are TGTGCCAGCAGCGACAGCGGGGGGGCCACCGGGGAGCTGTTTTTT.

This clonotype was seen many times. This chain links TRBV12-3 or TRBV12-4 with TRBJ2-2; D is possibly TRBD1 (6 bases). Trimming removed 5 bases from V and 1 base from J, with 29 bases in between. This CDR3 is 21 amino acids long. CDR3 DNA sequence: TGTGCCAGCAGTACACGCCTATCAGGGGCACTCTCGTCTAGGAACACCGGGGAGCTGTTTTTT. Protein: CASSTRLSGALSSRNTGELFF.

This chain uses TRBV7-2 with TRBJ2-2, with 10 bases that match TRBD2. J was trimmed by 4 bases and V by 3 bases; bases with no gene match: 14. The CDR3 contains 19 residues. Germline V gene data show CDR1 as SGHTA and CDR2 as FQGNSA. CDR3 sequence (DNA): TGTGCCAGCAGCTTTCTATCAAAAGCGGGAGGGCGTCCCACCGGGGAGCTGTTTTTT. This gives the protein CASSFLSKAGGRPTGELFF. The full variable domain, completed using reference TRBV7-2 and TRBJ2-2, is GAGVSQSPSNKVTEKGKDVELRCDPISGHTALYWYRQSLGQGLEFLIYFQGNSAPDKSGLPSDRFSAERTGGSVSTLTIQRTQQEDSAVYLCASSFLSKAGGRPTGELFFGEGSRLTVL.